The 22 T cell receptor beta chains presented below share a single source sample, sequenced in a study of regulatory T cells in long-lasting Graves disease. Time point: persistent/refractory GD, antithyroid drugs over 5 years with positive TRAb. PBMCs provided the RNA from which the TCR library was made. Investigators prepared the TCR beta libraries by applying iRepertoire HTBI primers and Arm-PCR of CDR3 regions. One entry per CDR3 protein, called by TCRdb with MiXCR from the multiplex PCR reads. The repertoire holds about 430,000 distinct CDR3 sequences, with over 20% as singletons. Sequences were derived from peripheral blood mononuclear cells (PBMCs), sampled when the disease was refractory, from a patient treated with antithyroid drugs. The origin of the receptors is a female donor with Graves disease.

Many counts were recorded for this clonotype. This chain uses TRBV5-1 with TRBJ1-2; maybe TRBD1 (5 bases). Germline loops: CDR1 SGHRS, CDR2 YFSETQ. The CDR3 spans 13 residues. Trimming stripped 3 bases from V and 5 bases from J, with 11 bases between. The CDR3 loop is CASSSLTGYGYTF. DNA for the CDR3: TGCGCCAGCAGCTCCCTTACAGGTTATGGCTACACCTTC.

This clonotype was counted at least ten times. The CDR3 DNA is TGCAGTGCTAGGGCAGAAAGGTTGGTCAATCAGCCCCAGCATTTT. It is translated as CSARAERLVNQPQHF. V is TRBV20-1 and J is TRBJ1-5; no clear D. V was shortened by 3 bases and J by 3 bases, with 15 bases between the two germline ends. The germline V gene has CDR1 DFQATT and CDR2 SNEGSKA (reference sequence). CDR3 length equals 15 residues.

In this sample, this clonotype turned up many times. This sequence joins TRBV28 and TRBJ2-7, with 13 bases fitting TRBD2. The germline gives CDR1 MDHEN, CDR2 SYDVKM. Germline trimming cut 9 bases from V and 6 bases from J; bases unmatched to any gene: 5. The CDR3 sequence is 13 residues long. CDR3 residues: CASGLAGVGEQYF. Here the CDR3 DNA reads TGTGCCAGTGGACTAGCGGGAGTTGGCGAGCAGTACTTC.

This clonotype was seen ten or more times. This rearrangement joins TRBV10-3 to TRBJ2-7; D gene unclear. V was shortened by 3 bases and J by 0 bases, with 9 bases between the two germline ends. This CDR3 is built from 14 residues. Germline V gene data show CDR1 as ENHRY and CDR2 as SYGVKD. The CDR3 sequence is CAISDEDFSYEQYF. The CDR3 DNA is TGTGCCATCAGTGATGAAGACTTCTCCTACGAGCAGTACTTC.

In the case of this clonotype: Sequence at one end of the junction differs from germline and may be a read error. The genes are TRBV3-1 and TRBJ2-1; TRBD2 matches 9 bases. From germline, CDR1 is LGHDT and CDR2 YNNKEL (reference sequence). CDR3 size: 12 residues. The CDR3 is CASSQDRGRVLF. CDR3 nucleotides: TGTGCCAGCAGCCAAGATCGCGGGAGGGTCCTCTTC.

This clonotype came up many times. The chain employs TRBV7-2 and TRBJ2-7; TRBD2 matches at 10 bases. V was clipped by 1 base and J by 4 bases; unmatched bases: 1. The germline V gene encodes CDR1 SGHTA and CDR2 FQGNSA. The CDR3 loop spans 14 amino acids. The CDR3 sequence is CASSLGSGGYEQYF. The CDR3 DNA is TGTGCCAGCAGCTTAGGTAGCGGGGGGTACGAGCAGTACTTC.

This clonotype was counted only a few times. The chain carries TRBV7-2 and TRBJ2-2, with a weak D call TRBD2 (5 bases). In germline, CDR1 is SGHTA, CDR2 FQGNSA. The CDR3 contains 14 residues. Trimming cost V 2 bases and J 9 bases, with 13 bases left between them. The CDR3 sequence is CASSLRGLEWELFF. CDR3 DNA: TGTGCCAGCAGCTTAAGAGGGTTAGAATGGGAGCTGTTTTTT.

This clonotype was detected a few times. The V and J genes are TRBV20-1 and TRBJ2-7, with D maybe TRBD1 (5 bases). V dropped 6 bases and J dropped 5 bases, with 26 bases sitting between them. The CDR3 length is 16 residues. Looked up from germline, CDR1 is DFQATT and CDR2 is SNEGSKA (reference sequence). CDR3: CSARWPVDKADNEQYF. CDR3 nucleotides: TGCAGTGCCCGCTGGCCCGTGGACAAGGCCGACAACGAGCAGTACTTC.

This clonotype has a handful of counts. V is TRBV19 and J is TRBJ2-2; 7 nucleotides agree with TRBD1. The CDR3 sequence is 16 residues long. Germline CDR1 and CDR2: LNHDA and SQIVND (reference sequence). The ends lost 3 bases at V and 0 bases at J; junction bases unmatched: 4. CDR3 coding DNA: TGTGCCAGTAGTATGGTGCAGGGGGCGAACACCGGGGAGCTGTTTTTT. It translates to CASSMVQGANTGELFF.

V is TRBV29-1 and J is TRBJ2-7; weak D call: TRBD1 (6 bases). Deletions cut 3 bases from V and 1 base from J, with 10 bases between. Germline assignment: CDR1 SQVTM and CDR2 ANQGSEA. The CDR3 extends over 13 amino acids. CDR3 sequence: CSVERQGSYEQYF. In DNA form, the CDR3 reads TGCAGCGTTGAGAGGCAGGGGTCCTACGAGCAGTACTTC.

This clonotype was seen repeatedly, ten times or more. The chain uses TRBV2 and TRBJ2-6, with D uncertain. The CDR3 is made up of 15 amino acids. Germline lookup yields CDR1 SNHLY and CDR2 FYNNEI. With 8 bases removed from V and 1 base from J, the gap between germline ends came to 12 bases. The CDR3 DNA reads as TGTGCCAGCCTATACGGTGGGTCTGGGGCCAACGTCCTGACTTTC. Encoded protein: CASLYGGSGANVLTF. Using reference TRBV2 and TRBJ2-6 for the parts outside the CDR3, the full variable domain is EPEVTQTPSHQVTQMGQEVILRCVPISNHLYFYWYRQILGQKVEFLVSFYNNEISEKSEIFDDQFSVERPDGSNFTLKIRSTKLEDSAMYFCASLYGGSGANVLTFGAGSRLTVL.

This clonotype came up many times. In DNA form, the CDR3 reads TGTGCCAGCAGTTTGGCAGGGGAGCAGTACGAGCAGTACTTC. Translating gives CASSLAGEQYEQYF. J is TRBJ2-7 and V is TRBV27; possibly TRBD1 for D (6 bases). V shed 3 bases and J shed 4 bases, with 13 bases lying between them. The CDR3 sequence is 14 residues long. CDR1 and CDR2 from the germline V gene are MNHEY and SMNVEV (reference sequence).

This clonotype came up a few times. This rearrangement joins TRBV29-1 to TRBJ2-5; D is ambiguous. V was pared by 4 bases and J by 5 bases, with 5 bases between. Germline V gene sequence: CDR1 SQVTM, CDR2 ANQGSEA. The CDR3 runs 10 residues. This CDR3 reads CSVVEETQYF. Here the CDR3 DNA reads TGCAGCGTTGTTGAGGAGACCCAGTACTTC.

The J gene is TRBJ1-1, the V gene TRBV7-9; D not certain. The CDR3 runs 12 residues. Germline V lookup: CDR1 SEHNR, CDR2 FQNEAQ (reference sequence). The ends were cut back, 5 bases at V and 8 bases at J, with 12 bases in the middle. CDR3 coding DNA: TGTGCCAGCAGCAAAAACGACGACGAAGCTTTCTTT. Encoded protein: CASSKNDDEAFF.

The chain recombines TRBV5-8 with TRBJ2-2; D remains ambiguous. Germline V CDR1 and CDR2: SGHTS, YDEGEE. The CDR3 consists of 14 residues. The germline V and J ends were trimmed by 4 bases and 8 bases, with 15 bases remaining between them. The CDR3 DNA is TGTGCCAGCAGCGCCCGGATGGGTCCTGGGGAGCTGTTTTTT. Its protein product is CASSARMGPGELFF.

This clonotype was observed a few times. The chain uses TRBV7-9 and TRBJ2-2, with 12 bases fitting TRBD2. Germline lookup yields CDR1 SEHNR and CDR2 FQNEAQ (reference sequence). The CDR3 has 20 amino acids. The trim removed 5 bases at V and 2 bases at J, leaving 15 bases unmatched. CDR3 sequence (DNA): TGTGCCAGCAGCCCACTACTGTTGACTAGCGGGAGAACCAACACCGGGGAGCTGTTTTTT. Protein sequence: CASSPLLLTSGRTNTGELFF.

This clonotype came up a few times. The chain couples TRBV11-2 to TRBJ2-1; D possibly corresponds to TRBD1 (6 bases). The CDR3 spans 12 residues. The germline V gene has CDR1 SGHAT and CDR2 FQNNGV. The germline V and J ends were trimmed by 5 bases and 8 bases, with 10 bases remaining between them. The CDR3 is CASSDTGYEQFF. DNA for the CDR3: TGTGCCAGCAGCGACACAGGGTATGAGCAGTTCTTC. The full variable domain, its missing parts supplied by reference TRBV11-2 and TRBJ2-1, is EAGVAQSPRYKIIEKRQSVAFWCNPISGHATLYWYQQILGQGPKLLIQFQNNGVVDDSQLPKDRFSAERLKGVDSTLKIQPAKLEDSAVYLCASSDTGYEQFFGPGTRLTVL.

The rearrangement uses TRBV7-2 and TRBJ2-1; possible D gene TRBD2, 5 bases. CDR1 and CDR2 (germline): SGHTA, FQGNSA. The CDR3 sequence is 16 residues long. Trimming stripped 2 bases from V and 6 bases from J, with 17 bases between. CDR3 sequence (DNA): TGTGCCAGCAGCTTACATGGGGTAGCGCGGATCAATGAGCAGTTCTTC. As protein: CASSLHGVARINEQFF.

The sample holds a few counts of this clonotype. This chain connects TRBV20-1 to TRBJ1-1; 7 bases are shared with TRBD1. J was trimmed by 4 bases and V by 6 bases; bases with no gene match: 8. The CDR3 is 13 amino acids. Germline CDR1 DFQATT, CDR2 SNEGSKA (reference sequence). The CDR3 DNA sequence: TGCAGTGCAACCAAGGGGGCCGGCACTGAAGCTTTCTTT. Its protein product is CSATKGAGTEAFF.

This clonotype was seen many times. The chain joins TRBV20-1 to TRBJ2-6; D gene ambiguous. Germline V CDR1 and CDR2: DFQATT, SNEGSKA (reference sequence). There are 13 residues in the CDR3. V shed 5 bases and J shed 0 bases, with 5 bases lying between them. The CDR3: CSAVRSGANVLTF. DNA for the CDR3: TGCAGTGCTGTCCGCTCTGGGGCCAACGTCCTGACTTTC.

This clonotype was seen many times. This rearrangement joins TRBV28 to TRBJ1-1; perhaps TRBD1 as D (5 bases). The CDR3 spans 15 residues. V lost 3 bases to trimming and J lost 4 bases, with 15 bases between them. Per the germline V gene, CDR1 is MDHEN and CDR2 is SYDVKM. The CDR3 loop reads CASSFAIARGTEAFF. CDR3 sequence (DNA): TGTGCCAGCAGTTTTGCGATTGCGAGGGGCACTGAAGCTTTCTTT.

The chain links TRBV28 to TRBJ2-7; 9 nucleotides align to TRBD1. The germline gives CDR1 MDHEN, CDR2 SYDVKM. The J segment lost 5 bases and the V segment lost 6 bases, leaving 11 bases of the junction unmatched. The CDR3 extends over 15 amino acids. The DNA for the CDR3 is TGTGCCAGCAGCTTTACAGGGGGCGCGGTCCACGAGCAGTACTTC. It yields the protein CASSFTGGAVHEQYF. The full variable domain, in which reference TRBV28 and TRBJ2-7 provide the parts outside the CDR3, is DVKVTQSSRYLVKRTGEKVFLECVQDMDHENMFWYRQDPGLGLRLIYFSYDVKMKEKGDIPEGYSVSREKKERFSLILESASTNQTSMYLCASSFTGGAVHEQYFGPGTRLTVT.